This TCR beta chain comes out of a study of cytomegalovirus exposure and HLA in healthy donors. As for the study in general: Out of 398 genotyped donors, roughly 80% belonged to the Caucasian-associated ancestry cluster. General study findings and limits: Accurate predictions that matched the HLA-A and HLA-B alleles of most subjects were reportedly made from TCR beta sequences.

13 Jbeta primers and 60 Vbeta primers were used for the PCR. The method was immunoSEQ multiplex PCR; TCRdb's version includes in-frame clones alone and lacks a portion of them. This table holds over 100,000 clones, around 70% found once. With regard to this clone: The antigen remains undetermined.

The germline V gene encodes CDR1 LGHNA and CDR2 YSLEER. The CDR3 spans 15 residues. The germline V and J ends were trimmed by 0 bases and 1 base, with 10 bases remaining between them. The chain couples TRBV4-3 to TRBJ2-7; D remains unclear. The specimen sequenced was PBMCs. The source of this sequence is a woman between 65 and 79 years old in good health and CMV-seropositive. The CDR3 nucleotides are TGCGCCAGCAGCCAAGATAACTACTGGTCCTACGAGCAGTACTTC. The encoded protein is CASSQDNYWSYEQYF.